This entry concerns a single T cell receptor beta chain. Its antigen is unknown. Produced via immunoSEQ multiplex PCR; TCRdb's table is partial and in-frame only. The sample lists some 120,000 clones; around 91% were seen once. These data belong to a study of T cell responses to AZD1222 COVID-19 vaccine. The study's findings and limits: Repertoire collection took place solely once the T cell response had peaked. Most donors were white British and more were female, and clonal diversity was possibly underestimated. Reportedly, close to half of spike-specific TCRs are directed against unmutated variant regions. After two AZD1222 doses, spike-specific TCR breadth and depth rose versus day 0.

The TCR sequence derives from an adult in good health. The sequencing used peripheral blood, collected on day 0 of MenACWY control vaccination.

CDR3 nucleotide sequence: TGTGCCAGCAGCCCGAGGCGGGGGGGATCGGATACGCAGTATTTT. As protein: CASSPRRGGSDTQYF. This sequence joins TRBV5-4 and TRBJ2-3; 9 bases map to TRBD2. The germline CDR1 and CDR2 sequences are SGHNT and YYREEE (reference sequence). Trimming cost V 4 bases and J 6 bases; bases outside gene matches: 9. CDR3 size: 15 residues.